This TCR beta chain was captured by sequencing in a study of CD8 T cells in Susac syndrome. With respect to this clonotype: Its specificity is unknown.

There are 12 residues in the CDR3. Germline V lookup: CDR1 LNHDA, CDR2 SQIVND (reference sequence). V was cut by 3 bases and J by 9 bases, with 9 bases left in between. Findings of the study overall: The relatively small number of individuals in the TCR sequencing and HLA analysis was acknowledged by the study.

When the RNA was reverse transcribed, random hexamers were used with an input of roughly 0.45 to 1 ug. TCRdb re-called the immunoSEQ multiplex PCR reads through MiXCR, storing one row per CDR3 protein. Of roughly 130,000 distinct CDR3 sequences detected, nearly 95% appear once; the ten largest clones hold around 0.12%. V and J are TRBV19 and TRBJ1-5; no definite D call. The receptor was derived from a human donor in good health. The specimen was CD4+ T cells from PBMCs. The CDR3 loop reads CASSMAPRPQHF. The CDR3 DNA follows: TGTGCCAGTAGTATGGCGCCTCGGCCCCAGCATTTT.